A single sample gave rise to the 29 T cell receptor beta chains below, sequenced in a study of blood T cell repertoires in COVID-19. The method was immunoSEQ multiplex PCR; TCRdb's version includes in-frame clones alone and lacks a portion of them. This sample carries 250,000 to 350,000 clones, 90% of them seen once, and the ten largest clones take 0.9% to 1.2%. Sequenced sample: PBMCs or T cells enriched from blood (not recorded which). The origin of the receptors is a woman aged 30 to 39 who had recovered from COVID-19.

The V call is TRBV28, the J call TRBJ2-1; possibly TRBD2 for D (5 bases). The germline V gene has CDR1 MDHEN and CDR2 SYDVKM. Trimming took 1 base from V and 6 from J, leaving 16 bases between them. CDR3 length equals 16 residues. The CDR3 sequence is CASSLFRAGRINEQFF. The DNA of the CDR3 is TGTGCCAGCAGTTTATTTCGGGCGGGTAGGATCAATGAGCAGTTCTTC.

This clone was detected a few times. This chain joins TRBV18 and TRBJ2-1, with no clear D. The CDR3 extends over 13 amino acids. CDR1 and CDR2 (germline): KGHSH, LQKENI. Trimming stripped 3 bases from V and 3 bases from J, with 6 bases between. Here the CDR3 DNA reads TGTGCCAGCTCACCCCAGATCTACAATGAGCAGTTCTTC. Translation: CASSPQIYNEQFF.

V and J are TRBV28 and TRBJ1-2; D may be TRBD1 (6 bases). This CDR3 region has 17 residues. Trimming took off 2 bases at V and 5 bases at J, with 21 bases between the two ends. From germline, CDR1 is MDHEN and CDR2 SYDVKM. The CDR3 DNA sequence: TGTGCCAGCAGTTTAACGCGACAGGAGACCTATTTTTATGGCTACACCTTC. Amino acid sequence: CASSLTRQETYFYGYTF.

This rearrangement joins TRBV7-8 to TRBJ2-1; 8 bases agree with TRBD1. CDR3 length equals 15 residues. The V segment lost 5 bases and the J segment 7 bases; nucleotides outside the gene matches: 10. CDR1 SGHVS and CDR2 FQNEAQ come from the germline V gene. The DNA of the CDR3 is TGTGCCAGCAGCCCACGACAGGGGCTGAATAATGAGCAGTTCTTC. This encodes CASSPRQGLNNEQFF.

The CDR3 DNA is TGTGCCAGCAGCGATCCCATCCTGGGAGGAAGCTCCTACGAGCAGTACTTC. It translates to CASSDPILGGSSYEQYF. The chain couples TRBV11-2 to TRBJ2-7, with TRBD2 as a possible D gene (6 bases). Germline loops: CDR1 SGHAT, CDR2 FQNNGV. Trimming pared 5 bases from V and 0 bases from J, leaving 20 bases between. This CDR3 has 17 amino acids.

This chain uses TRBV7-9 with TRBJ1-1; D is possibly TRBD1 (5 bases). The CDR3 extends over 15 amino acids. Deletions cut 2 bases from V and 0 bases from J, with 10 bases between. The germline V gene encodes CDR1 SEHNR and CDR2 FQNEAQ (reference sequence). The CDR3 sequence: CASSLTRQLNTEAFF. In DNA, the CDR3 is TGTGCCAGCAGCTTAACGCGACAGCTGAACACTGAAGCTTTCTTT.

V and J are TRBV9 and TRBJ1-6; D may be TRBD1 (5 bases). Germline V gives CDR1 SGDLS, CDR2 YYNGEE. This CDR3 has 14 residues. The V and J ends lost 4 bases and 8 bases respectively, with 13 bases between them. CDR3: CASSLQGGDSPLHF. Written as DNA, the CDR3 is TGTGCCAGCAGCCTTCAGGGAGGGGATTCACCCCTCCACTTT.

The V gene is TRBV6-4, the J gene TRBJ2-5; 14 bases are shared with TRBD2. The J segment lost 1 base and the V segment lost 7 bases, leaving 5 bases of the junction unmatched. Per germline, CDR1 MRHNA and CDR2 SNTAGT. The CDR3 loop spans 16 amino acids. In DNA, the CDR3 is TGTGCCAGCACCACCGGACTAGCGGGGGGCCAAGAGACCCAGTACTTC. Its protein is CASTTGLAGGQETQYF.

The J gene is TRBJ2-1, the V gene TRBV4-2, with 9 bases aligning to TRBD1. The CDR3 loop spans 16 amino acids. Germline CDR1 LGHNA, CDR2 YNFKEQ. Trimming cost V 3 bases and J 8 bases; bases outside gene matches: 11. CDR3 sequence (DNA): TGTGCCAGCAGCCATGACCAGGCGGGACAGGGCCATGAGCAGTTCTTC. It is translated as CASSHDQAGQGHEQFF.

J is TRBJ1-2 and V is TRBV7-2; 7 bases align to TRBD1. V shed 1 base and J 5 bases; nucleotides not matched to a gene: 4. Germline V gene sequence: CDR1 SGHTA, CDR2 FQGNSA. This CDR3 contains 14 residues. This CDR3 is CASSLEPGQYGYTF. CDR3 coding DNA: TGTGCCAGCAGCTTAGAGCCGGGACAGTATGGCTACACCTTC.

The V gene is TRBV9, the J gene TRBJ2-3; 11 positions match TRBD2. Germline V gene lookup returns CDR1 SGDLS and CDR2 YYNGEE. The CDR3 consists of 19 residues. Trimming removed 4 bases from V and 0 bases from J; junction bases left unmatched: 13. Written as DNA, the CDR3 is TGTGCCAGCAGCCCCCAACCGGGACTAGCGGATTCAAGCACAGATACGCAGTATTTT. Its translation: CASSPQPGLADSSTDTQYF.

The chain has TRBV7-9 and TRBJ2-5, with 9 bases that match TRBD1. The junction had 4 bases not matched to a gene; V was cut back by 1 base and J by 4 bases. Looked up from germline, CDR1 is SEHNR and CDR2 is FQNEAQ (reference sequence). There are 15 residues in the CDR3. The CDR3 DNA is TGTGCCAGCAGCTTAGGACAGGGGGTCGGAGAGACCCAGTACTTC. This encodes CASSLGQGVGETQYF.

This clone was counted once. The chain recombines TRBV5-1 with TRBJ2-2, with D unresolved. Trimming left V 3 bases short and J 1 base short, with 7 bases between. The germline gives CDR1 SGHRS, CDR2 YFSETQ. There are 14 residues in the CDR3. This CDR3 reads CASSSAGNTGELFF. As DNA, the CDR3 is TGCGCCAGCAGCTCGGCAGGGAACACCGGGGAGCTGTTTTTT.

The CDR3 region is CASSPGQGAYTQYF. CDR3 bases: TGCGCCAGCAGCCCCGGACAGGGGGCGTATACGCAGTATTTT. The chain carries TRBV5-1 and TRBJ2-3, with 11 bases lining up with TRBD1. The CDR3 runs 14 residues. CDR1 is SGHRS, CDR2 YFSETQ, per germline. Unmatched junction bases numbered 5, after V lost 4 bases and J lost 7 bases.

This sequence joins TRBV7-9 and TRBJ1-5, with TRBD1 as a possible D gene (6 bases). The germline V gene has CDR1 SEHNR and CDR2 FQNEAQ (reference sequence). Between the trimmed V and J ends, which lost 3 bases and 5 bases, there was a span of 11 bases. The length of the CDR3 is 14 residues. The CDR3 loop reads CASSLTGIDQPQHF. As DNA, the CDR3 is TGTGCCAGCAGCTTGACAGGCATAGATCAGCCCCAGCATTTT.

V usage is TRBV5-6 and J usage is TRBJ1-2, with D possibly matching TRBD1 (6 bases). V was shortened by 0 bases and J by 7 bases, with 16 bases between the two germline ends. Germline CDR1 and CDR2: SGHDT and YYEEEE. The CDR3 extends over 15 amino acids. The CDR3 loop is CASSLGGQGLFGYTF. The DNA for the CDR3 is TGTGCCAGCAGCTTGGGTGGGCAGGGGTTGTTTGGCTACACCTTC.

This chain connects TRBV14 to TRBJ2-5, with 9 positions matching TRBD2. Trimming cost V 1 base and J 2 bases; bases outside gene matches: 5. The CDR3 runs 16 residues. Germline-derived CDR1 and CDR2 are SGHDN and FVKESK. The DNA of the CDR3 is TGTGCCAGCAGCCAAGGGGCTAGCGGGGTTCAAGAGACCCAGTACTTC. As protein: CASSQGASGVQETQYF.

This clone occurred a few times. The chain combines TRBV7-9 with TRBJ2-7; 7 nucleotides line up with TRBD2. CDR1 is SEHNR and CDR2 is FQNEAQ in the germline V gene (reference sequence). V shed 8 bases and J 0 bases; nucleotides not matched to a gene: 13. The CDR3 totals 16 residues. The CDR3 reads CASGGSTSAVSYEQYF. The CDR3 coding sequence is TGTGCCAGCGGGGGGAGTACTAGCGCCGTCTCCTACGAGCAGTACTTC. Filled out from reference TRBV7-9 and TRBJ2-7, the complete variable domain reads DTGVSQNPRHKITKRGQNVTFRCDPISEHNRLYWYRQTLGQGPEFLTYFQNEAQLEKSRLLSDRFSAERPKGSFSTLEIQRTEQGDSAMYLCASGGSTSAVSYEQYFGPGTRLTVT.

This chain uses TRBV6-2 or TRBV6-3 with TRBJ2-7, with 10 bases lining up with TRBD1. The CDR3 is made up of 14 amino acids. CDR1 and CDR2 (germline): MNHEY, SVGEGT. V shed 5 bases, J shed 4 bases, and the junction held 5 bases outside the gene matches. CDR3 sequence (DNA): TGTGCCAGCAGTAACCGGGACAGGGGATACGAGCAGTACTTC. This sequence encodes CASSNRDRGYEQYF.

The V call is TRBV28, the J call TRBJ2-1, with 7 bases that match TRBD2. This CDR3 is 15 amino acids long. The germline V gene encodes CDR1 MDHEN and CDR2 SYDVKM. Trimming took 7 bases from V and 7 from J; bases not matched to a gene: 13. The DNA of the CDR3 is TGTGCCAGCAATCCGATGGGACTACCGGAAAATGAGCAGTTCTTC. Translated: CASNPMGLPENEQFF.

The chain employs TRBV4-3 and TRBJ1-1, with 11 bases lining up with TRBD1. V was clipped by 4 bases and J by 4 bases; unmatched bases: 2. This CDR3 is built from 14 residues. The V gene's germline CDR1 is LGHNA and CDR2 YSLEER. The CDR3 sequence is CASSPGTGGTEAFF. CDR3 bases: TGCGCCAGCAGCCCCGGGACAGGGGGCACTGAAGCTTTCTTT.

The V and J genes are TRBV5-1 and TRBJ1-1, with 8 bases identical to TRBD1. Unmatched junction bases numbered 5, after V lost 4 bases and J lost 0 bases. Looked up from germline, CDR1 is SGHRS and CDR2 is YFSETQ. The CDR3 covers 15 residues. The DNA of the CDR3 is TGCGCCAGCAGCGAACAGACAGGGGTGAACACTGAAGCTTTCTTT. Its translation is CASSEQTGVNTEAFF.

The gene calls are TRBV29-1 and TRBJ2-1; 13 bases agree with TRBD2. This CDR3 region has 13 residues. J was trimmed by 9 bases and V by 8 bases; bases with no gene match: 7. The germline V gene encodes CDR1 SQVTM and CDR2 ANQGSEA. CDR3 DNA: TGCAGCTCCCGGACTAGCGGGGGCGTTGAGCAGTTCTTC. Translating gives CSSRTSGGVEQFF.

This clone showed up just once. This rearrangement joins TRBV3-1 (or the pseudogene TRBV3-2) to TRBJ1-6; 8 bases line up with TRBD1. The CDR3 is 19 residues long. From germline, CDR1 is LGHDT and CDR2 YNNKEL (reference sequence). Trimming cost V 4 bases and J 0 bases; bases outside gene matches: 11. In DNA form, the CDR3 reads TGTGCCAGCAGCCTAGGGGCAGGGGGCTTATCCTCCTATAATTCACCCCTCCACTTT. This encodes CASSLGAGGLSSYNSPLHF.

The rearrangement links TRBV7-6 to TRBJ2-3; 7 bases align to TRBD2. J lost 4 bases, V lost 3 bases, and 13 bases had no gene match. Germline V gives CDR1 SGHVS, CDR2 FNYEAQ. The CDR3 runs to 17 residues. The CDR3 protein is CASSFRSSGGGPDTQYF. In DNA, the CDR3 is TGTGCCAGCAGCTTCCGATCTAGCGGAGGAGGGCCAGATACGCAGTATTTT. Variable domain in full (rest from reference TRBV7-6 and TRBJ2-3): GAGVSQSPRYKVTKRGQDVALRCDPISGHVSLYWYRQALGQGPEFLTYFNYEAQQDKSGLPNDRFSAERPEGSISTLTIQRTEQRDSAMYRCASSFRSSGGGPDTQYFGPGTRLTVL.

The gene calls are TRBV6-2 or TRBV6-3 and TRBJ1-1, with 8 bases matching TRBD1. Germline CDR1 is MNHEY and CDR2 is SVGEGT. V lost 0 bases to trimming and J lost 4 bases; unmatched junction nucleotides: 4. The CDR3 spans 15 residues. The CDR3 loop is CASSYSTGEGTEAFF. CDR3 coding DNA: TGTGCCAGCAGTTACTCGACAGGGGAAGGCACTGAAGCTTTCTTT.

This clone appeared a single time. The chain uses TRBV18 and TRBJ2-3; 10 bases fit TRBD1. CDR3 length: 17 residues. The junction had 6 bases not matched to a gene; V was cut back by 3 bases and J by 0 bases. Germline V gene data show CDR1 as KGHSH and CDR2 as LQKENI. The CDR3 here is CASSPGQGTTSTDTQYF. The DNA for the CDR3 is TGTGCCAGCTCACCGGGACAGGGGACGACTAGCACAGATACGCAGTATTTT.

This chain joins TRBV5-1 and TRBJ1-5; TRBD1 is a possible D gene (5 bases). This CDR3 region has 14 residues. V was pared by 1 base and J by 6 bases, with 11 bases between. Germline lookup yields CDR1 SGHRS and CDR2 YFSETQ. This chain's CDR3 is CASSLLGAGQPQHF. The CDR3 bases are TGCGCCAGCAGCTTGTTAGGGGCAGGTCAGCCCCAGCATTTT.

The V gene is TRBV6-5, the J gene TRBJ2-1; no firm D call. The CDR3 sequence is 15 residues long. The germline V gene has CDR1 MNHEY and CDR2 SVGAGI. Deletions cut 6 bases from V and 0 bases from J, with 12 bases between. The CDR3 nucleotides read TGTGCCAGCAGCGATGGCTTAAGCTCCTACAATGAGCAGTTCTTC. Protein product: CASSDGLSSYNEQFF.